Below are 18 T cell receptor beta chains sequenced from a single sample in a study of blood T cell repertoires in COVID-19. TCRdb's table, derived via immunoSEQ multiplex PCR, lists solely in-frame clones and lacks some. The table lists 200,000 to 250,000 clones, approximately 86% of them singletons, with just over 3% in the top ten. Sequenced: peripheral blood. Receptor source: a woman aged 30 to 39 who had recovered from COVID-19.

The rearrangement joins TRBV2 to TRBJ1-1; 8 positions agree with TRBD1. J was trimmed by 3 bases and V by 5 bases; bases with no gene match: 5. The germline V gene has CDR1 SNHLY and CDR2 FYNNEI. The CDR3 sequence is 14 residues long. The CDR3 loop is CASSSQGADTEAFF. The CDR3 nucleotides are TGTGCCAGCAGTTCGCAGGGGGCGGACACTGAAGCTTTCTTT.

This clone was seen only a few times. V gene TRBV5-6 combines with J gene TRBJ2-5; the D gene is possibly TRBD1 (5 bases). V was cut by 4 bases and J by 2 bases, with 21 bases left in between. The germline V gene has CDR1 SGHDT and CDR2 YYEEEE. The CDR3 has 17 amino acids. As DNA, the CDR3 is TGTGCCAGCAGCCCAATCAAGGGTGGAAAGGGGCAAGAGACCCAGTACTTC. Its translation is CASSPIKGGKGQETQYF.

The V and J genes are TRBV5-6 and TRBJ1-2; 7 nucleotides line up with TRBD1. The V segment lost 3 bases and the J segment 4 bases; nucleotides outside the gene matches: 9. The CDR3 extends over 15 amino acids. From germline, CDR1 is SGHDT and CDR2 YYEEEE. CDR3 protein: CASSSTGAFGYGYTF. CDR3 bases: TGTGCCAGCAGCTCTACAGGGGCTTTTGGCTATGGCTACACCTTC.

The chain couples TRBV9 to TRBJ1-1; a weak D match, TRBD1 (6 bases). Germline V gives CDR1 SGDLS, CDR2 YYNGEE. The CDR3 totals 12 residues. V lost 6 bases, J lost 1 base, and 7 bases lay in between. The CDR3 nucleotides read TGTGCCAGCAAGGGACAGAACACTGAAGCTTTCTTT. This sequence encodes CASKGQNTEAFF.

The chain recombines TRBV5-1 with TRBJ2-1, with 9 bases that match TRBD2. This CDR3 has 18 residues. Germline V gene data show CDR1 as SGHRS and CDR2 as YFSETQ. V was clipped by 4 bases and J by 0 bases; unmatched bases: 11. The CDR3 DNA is TGCGCCAGCAGCGGACCAGCGGGGGGACCCAGCTCCTACAATGAGCAGTTCTTC. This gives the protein CASSGPAGGPSSYNEQFF. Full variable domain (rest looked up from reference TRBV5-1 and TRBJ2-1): KAGVTQTPRYLIKTRGQQVTLSCSPISGHRSVSWYQQTPGQGLQFLFEYFSETQRNKGNFPGRFSGRQFSNSRSEMNVSTLELGDSALYLCASSGPAGGPSSYNEQFFGPGTRLTVL.

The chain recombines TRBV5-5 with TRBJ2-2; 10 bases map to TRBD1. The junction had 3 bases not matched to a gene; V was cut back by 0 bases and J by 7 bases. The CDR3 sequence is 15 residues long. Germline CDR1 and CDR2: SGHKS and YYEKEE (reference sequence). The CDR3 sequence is CASSLGQGASGELFF. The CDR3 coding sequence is TGTGCCAGCAGCTTGGGACAGGGGGCCAGCGGGGAGCTGTTTTTT.

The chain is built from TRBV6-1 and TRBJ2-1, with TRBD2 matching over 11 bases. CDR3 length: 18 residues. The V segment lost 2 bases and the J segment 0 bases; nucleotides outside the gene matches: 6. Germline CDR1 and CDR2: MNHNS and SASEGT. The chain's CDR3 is CASSELAGGQASYNEQFF. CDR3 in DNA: TGTGCCAGCAGTGAATTAGCGGGGGGGCAAGCCTCCTACAATGAGCAGTTCTTC.

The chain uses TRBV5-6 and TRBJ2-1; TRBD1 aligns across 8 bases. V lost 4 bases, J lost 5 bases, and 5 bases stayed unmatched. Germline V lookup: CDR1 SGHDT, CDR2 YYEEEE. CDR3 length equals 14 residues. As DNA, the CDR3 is TGTGCCAGCAGCAGGACAGGGCCCGACAATGAGCAGTTCTTC. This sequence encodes CASSRTGPDNEQFF.

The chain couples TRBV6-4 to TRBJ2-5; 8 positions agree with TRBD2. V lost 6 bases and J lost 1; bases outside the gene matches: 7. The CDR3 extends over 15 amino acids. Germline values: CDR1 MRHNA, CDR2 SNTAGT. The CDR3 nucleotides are TGTGCCAGCAGCAGACAAGCGGGGGCCCAAGAGACCCAGTACTTC. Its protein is CASSRQAGAQETQYF.

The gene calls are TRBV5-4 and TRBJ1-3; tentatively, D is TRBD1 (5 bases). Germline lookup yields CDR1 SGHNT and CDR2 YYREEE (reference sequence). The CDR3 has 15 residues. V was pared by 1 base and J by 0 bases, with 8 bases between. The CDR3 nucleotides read TGTGCCAGCAGCTTGTACGGGGGCTCTGGAAACACCATATATTTT. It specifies CASSLYGGSGNTIYF.

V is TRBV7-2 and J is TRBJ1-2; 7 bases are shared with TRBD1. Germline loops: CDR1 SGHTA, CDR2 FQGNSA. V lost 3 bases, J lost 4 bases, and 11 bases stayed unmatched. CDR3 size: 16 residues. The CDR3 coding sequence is TGTGCCAGCAGCTTTGAACCGGGCGGACAGGCCTATGGCTACACCTTC. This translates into CASSFEPGGQAYGYTF.

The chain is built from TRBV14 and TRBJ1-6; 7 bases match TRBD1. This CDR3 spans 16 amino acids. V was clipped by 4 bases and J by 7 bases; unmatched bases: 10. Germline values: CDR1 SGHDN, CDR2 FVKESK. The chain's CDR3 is CASSLRPGQRNSPLHF. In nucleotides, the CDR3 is TGTGCCAGCAGCCTCAGACCGGGACAGAGGAATTCACCCCTCCACTTT.

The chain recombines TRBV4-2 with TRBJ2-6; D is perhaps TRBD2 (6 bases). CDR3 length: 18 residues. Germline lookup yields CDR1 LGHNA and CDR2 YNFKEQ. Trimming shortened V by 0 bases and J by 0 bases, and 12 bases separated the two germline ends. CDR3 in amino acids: CASSQEGGRTSGANVLTF. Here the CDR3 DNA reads TGTGCCAGCAGCCAAGAGGGGGGTAGGACCTCTGGGGCCAACGTCCTGACTTTC.

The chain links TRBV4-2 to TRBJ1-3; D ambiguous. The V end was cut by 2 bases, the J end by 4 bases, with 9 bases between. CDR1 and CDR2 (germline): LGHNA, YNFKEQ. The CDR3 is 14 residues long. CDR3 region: CASSQKDFGNTIYF. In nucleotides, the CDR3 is TGTGCCAGCAGCCAAAAGGACTTCGGAAACACCATATATTTT.

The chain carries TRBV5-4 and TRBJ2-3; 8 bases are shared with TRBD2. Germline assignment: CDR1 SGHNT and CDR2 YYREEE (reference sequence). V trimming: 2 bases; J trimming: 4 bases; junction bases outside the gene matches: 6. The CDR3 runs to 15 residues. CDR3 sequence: CASSLAGGGSDTQYF. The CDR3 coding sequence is TGTGCCAGCAGCTTAGCCGGGGGGGGCTCAGATACGCAGTATTTT.

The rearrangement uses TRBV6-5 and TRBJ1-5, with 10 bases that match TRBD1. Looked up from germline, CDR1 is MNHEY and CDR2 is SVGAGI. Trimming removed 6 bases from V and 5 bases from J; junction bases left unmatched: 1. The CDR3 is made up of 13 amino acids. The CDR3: CASSGTGDQPQHF. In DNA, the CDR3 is TGTGCCAGCAGCGGGACAGGGGATCAGCCCCAGCATTTT.

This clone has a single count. CDR3 sequence reads: CASSLGEGYTF. In DNA, the CDR3 is TGTGCCAGCAGTTTGGGCGAGGGCTACACCTTC. V gene TRBV12-3 or TRBV12-4 combines with J gene TRBJ1-2; unclear D gene. The CDR3 consists of 11 residues. V lost 3 bases to trimming and J lost 8 bases, with 7 bases between them.

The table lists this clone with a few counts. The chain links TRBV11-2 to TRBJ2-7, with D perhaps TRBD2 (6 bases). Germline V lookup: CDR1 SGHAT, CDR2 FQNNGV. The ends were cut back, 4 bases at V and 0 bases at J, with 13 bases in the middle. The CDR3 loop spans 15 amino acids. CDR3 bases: TGTGCCAGCAGCTCCCTCGGGGACTCCTCCTACGAGCAGTACTTC. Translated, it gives CASSSLGDSSYEQYF.